What follows are 12 T cell receptor beta chains derived from one specimen sequenced in a study of T-cell memory formation after mild COVID-19. TCRdb ran MiXCR on the 5' RACE reads and lists one entry per CDR3 protein. The sample records 200,000 to 250,000 distinct CDR3 sequences, about 17% being singletons. Specimen: PBMCs or a T cell subset sorted from them (not recorded which). These TCRs come from a young man who had mild COVID-19 (a few samples of this study predate the infection). Cell type and time point are not known.

This chain joins TRBV5-4 and TRBJ2-7; 7 bases line up with TRBD1. J gave up 3 bases and V 3 bases, and 9 bases lay outside the gene matches. Germline V gene sequence: CDR1 SGHNT, CDR2 YYREEE (reference sequence). The CDR3 totals 15 residues. The CDR3 sequence is CASSYYGTDHYEQYF. In DNA, the CDR3 is TGTGCCAGCAGCTATTACGGGACAGACCACTACGAGCAGTACTTC.

This clonotype appeared a few times. As DNA, the CDR3 is TGTGCCAGCAGCCCGGAGGGCCGGTACAATCAGCCCCAGCATTTT. Protein sequence: CASSPEGRYNQPQHF. The chain employs TRBV7-8 and TRBJ1-5; no reliable D call. Trimming shortened V by 5 bases and J by 3 bases, and 14 bases separated the two germline ends. The germline V gene has CDR1 SGHVS and CDR2 FQNEAQ. The CDR3 sequence is 15 residues long.

The CDR3 region has the DNA TGTGCCAGCAGCTGGGGTTCGAACACCGGGGAGCTGTTTTTT. This translates into CASSWGSNTGELFF. The genes are TRBV9 and TRBJ2-2, with unresolved D. The CDR3 is 14 residues long. V dropped 4 bases and J dropped 0 bases, with 7 bases sitting between them. Germline CDR1 reads SGDLS; CDR2 reads YYNGEE.

The genes are TRBV15 and TRBJ2-5; 7 bases line up with TRBD2. The CDR3 runs to 14 residues. Germline V gives CDR1 LNHNV, CDR2 YYDKDF (reference sequence). V lost 0 bases to trimming and J lost 4 bases; unmatched junction nucleotides: 2. CDR3 amino acids: CATSRDGRAETQYF. The CDR3, as DNA: TGTGCCACCAGCAGAGATGGGAGGGCAGAGACCCAGTACTTC.

This clonotype was detected many times. The chain recombines TRBV5-1 with TRBJ2-1; D is perhaps TRBD1 or TRBD2 (5 bases each). The ends were cut back, 4 bases at V and 3 bases at J, with 8 bases in the middle. CDR1 and CDR2 (germline): SGHRS, YFSETQ. The CDR3 consists of 13 residues. The CDR3 nucleotides read TGCGCCAGCAGCGGGGGAGTCTACAATGAGCAGTTCTTC. Translating gives CASSGGVYNEQFF. Filled out from reference TRBV5-1 and TRBJ2-1, the complete variable domain reads KAGVTQTPRYLIKTRGQQVTLSCSPISGHRSVSWYQQTPGQGLQFLFEYFSETQRNKGNFPGRFSGRQFSNSRSEMNVSTLELGDSALYLCASSGGVYNEQFFGPGTRLTVL.

The sample holds a few counts of this clonotype. CDR3 sequence reads: CASSTGQGAVAGYTF. DNA of the CDR3: TGTGCCAGCAGCACCGGACAGGGGGCAGTAGCTGGCTACACCTTC. The chain joins TRBV5-8 to TRBJ1-2; TRBD1 agrees at 11 bases. The V and J ends lost 4 bases and 7 bases, in that order; junction bases with no gene match: 9. Germline V gene lookup returns CDR1 SGHTS and CDR2 YDEGEE. The CDR3 has 15 amino acids.

The chain combines TRBV10-3 with TRBJ1-1, with TRBD1 identical over 7 bases. The V gene's germline CDR1 is ENHRY and CDR2 SYGVKD. The CDR3 extends over 12 amino acids. J lost 10 bases, V lost 2 bases, and 4 bases had no gene match. The CDR3 loop is CAISETDRVAFF. In DNA, the CDR3 is TGTGCCATCAGTGAGACTGACAGGGTAGCTTTCTTT.

This clonotype has more than one count but fewer than ten. The V gene is TRBV4-1, the J gene TRBJ2-7; TRBD2 agrees at 8 bases. The CDR3 totals 17 residues. Looked up from germline, CDR1 is MGHRA and CDR2 is YSYEKL. The ends lost 3 bases at V and 6 bases at J; junction bases unmatched: 16. CDR3 nucleotide sequence: TGCGCCAGCAGCCAGGTGGCCGGACTAGCTAGGGGAAGCGAGCAGTACTTC. It is translated as CASSQVAGLARGSEQYF.

This clonotype was recorded a few times. J is TRBJ2-4 and V is TRBV6-5, with 13 bases identical to TRBD2. Germline V CDR1 and CDR2: MNHEY, SVGAGI. This CDR3 has 18 amino acids. Losses at the gene ends were 4 bases for V and 5 bases for J; bases not matched to a gene: 11. The CDR3 is CASSSLAGGLRLENIQYF. CDR3 DNA sequence: TGTGCCAGCAGTTCACTAGCGGGGGGGCTCCGACTGGAAAACATTCAGTACTTC.

The sample holds many counts of this clonotype. J is TRBJ1-1 and V is TRBV7-3; D is unclear. From germline, CDR1 is SGHTA and CDR2 FQGTGA. This CDR3 comprises 13 residues. V was trimmed by 4 bases and J by 0 bases, leaving 6 bases between them. CDR3 sequence reads: CASSSSLNTEAFF. The DNA for the CDR3 is TGTGCCAGCAGCTCCTCCTTGAACACTGAAGCTTTCTTT.

The chain employs TRBV7-8 and TRBJ2-6; the D gene is possibly TRBD2 (6 bases). Germline V CDR1 and CDR2: SGHVS, FQNEAQ. V dropped 5 bases and J dropped 0 bases, with 17 bases sitting between them. CDR3 length equals 18 residues. The DNA of the CDR3 is TGTGCCAGCAGCACACGACTAGACCTCGCCTCTGGGGCCAACGTCCTGACTTTC. The encoded protein is CASSTRLDLASGANVLTF.

This clonotype has ten or more counts. The rearrangement links TRBV7-2 to TRBJ2-3, with TRBD2 as a possible D gene (5 bases). V shed 2 bases and J shed 4 bases, with 10 bases lying between them. The CDR3 runs 14 residues. CDR1 SGHTA and CDR2 FQGNSA come from the germline V gene. This CDR3 is CASSLRRSPDTQYF. The CDR3 bases are TGTGCCAGCAGCTTAAGGAGGTCGCCAGATACGCAGTATTTT.